This T cell receptor beta chain was identified during a study of blood T cell repertoires in COVID-19. Measured with immunoSEQ multiplex PCR; TCRdb has only the in-frame clones, and not every one. The repertoire holds approximately 160,000 clones, around 84% seen once, with roughly 8.6% in the top ten. The germline V and J ends were trimmed by 2 bases and 1 base, with 9 bases remaining between them. CDR3 length equals 15 residues. Germline V gene data show CDR1 as LGHNA and CDR2 as YSLEER. Assignments of participants to cohorts depended upon their own reported clinical history. This TCR was sampled from a woman between 45 and 60 years old who had recovered from COVID-19. The V and J genes are TRBV4-3 and TRBJ2-1; D is possibly TRBD2 (6 bases). The sequenced sample consisted of PBMCs or T cells enriched from blood (not recorded which). The CDR3 DNA sequence: TGCGCCAGCAGCCAATCTCTAGCGTCCTACAATGAGCAGTTCTTC. It yields the protein CASSQSLASYNEQFF.